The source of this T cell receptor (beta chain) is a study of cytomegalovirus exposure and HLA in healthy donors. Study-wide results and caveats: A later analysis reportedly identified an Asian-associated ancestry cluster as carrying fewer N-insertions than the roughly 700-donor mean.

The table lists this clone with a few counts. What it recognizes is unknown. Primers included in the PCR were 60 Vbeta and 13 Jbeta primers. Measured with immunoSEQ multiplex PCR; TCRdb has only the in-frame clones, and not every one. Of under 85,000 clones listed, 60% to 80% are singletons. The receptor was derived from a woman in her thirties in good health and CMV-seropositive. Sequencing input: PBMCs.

CDR3 region: CASSSFSGTEVYEQYF. Written as DNA, the CDR3 is TGTGCCAGCAGTTCTTTCTCCGGGACAGAAGTCTACGAGCAGTACTTC. This chain uses TRBV28 with TRBJ2-7, with 7 bases lining up with TRBD1. Germline CDR1 is MDHEN and CDR2 is SYDVKM. The CDR3 consists of 16 residues. V was pared by 4 bases and J by 3 bases, with 12 bases of the junction left unmatched.